This T cell receptor beta chain was captured in a study of vaccination effects on CD4 cells after COVID-19. For this clone: The antigen is not known.

Study conclusions and caveats: Vaccine- and infection-induced clones showed marked clonal contraction late following vaccination. Healthy vaccinees had only 1 of 255 vaccine-induced clones cross-react with common cold coronaviruses.

This CDR3 has 13 residues. The V gene's germline CDR1 is GTSNPN and CDR2 SVGIG (reference sequence). V dropped 0 bases and J dropped 3 bases, with 9 bases sitting between them. Antigen-specific CD4+ T cells were first expanded with viral peptide pools by the ViraFEST assay and only then sequenced. Culturing for 10 to 11 days preceded CD4+ T cell isolation. Recipients of the vaccine had no prior SARS-CoV-2 infection and negative nucleocapsid antibodies. In culture with approximately 10 IU/ml IL-2 and approximately 9.1 ug/ml peptides, PBMC were grown at around 1.8 million per well. Cultures got half-medium changes with IL-2 on days 3 and 7. Clones were sequenced by immunoSEQ multiplex PCR, and TCRdb holds only the in-frame ones, with some missing. The sample has more than 20,000 clones, about 68% seen once.

The source is a human donor who received a COVID-19 vaccine. The gene calls are TRBV30 and TRBJ2-7, with D unresolved. The source was CD4+ T cells from PBMCs cultured with HCoV-NL63 spike peptides, collected before COVID-19 vaccination. In DNA, the CDR3 is TGTGCCTGGAGTGTACCGCCCATCTACGAGCAGTACTTC. This translates into CAWSVPPIYEQYF. The full variable domain, its missing parts supplied by reference TRBV30 and TRBJ2-7, is SQTIHQWPATLVQPVGSPLSLECTVEGTSNPNLYWYRQAAGRGLQLLFYSVGIGQISSEVPQNLSASRPQDRQFILSSKKLLLSDSGFYLCAWSVPPIYEQYFGPGTRLTVT.